These 21 T cell receptor beta chains were sequenced from one sample in a study of T cells in narcolepsy. TCRdb's copy holds only in-frame clones and misses some; the assay was immunoSEQ multiplex PCR. Here the sample spans roughly 30,000 clones, roughly 80% being singletons. The sequenced sample was memory (CD45RA-) CD4+ T cells from blood. The receptors derive from a human donor in good health.

The table lists this clone with a few counts. The chain recombines TRBV5-1 with TRBJ1-6, with D possibly matching TRBD1 (6 bases). Germline V CDR1 and CDR2: SGHRS, YFSETQ. The CDR3 extends over 14 amino acids. Trimming removed 8 bases from V and 10 bases from J, with 19 bases in between. The CDR3: CASSGGLSESPLHF. The CDR3 DNA reads as TGCGCCAGTTCGGGGGGCCTAAGTGAGTCACCCCTCCACTTT. The variable domain in full, with the rest retrieved from reference TRBV5-1 and TRBJ1-6, is KAGVTQTPRYLIKTRGQQVTLSCSPISGHRSVSWYQQTPGQGLQFLFEYFSETQRNKGNFPGRFSGRQFSNSRSEMNVSTLELGDSALYLCASSGGLSESPLHFGNGTRLTVT.

This sequence joins TRBV14 and TRBJ2-6; D tentatively reads TRBD1 or TRBD2 (5 bases each). The V and J ends lost 5 bases and 0 bases respectively, with 11 bases between them. CDR1 is SGHDN, CDR2 FVKESK, per germline. The CDR3 spans 16 residues. The CDR3 is CASSGYGASGANVLTF. In nucleotides, the CDR3 is TGTGCCAGCAGCGGTTACGGGGCCTCTGGGGCCAACGTCCTGACTTTC.

The CDR3 DNA follows: TGTGCCAGCGGGGGCGATACAGGGGGCACTGAAGCTTTCTTT. Its protein is CASGGDTGGTEAFF. The chain uses TRBV7-2 and TRBJ1-1; 8 bases line up with TRBD1. V shed 8 bases and J 4 bases; nucleotides not matched to a gene: 9. Germline V gene lookup returns CDR1 SGHTA and CDR2 FQGNSA. The CDR3 is 14 residues long. Full variable domain (remainder filled in from reference TRBV7-2 and TRBJ1-1): GAGVSQSPSNKVTEKGKDVELRCDPISGHTALYWYRQSLGQGLEFLIYFQGNSAPDKSGLPSDRFSAERTGGSVSTLTIQRTQQEDSAVYLCASGGDTGGTEAFFGQGTRLTVV.

This rearrangement joins TRBV4-1 to TRBJ2-2, with TRBD1 matching over 10 bases. Trimming at V came to 4 bases and at J to 0 bases, leaving 11 bases not matched to a gene. The CDR3 extends over 19 amino acids. CDR1 MGHRA and CDR2 YSYEKL come from the germline V gene. CDR3 sequence reads: CASSPPGQGSESNTGELFF. Here the CDR3 DNA reads TGCGCCAGCAGCCCCCCGGGACAGGGGTCAGAATCGAACACCGGGGAGCTGTTTTTT.

About this clone: At the DNA level, this CDR3 is encoded by other sequences in the same sample as well. The chain is built from TRBV5-1 and TRBJ2-7; D may correspond to TRBD1 or TRBD2 (5 bases each). From germline, CDR1 is SGHRS and CDR2 YFSETQ. The V gene lost 1 base and the J gene lost 3 bases, with 8 bases spanning the gap. The CDR3 contains 13 residues. CDR3 sequence reads: CASSLLGDYEQYF. The CDR3 nucleotides are TGCGCCAGCAGCTTGTTGGGGGACTACGAGCAGTACTTC.

This chain joins TRBV6-5 and TRBJ2-2, with 7 nucleotides matching TRBD1. CDR3 size: 16 residues. Germline V lookup: CDR1 MNHEY, CDR2 SVGAGI. After removal of 2 bases from V and 4 bases from J, the junction contained 7 bases not matched to a gene. DNA for the CDR3: TGTGCCAGCAGTTACCGGGCAGGGGGTTCCACCGGGGAGCTGTTTTTT. This translates into CASSYRAGGSTGELFF.

V and J are TRBV5-1 and TRBJ2-1, with a possible D match to TRBD1 (5 bases). Looked up from germline, CDR1 is SGHRS and CDR2 is YFSETQ. V was cut by 4 bases and J by 6 bases, with 17 bases left in between. This CDR3 contains 15 residues. This CDR3 reads CASSPGWGDGNEQFF. CDR3 nucleotide sequence: TGCGCCAGCAGCCCCGGGTGGGGCGACGGCAATGAGCAGTTCTTC.

The table lists this clone with a few counts. The CDR3 is CAWSGSPGQGHEQYF. The CDR3 region has the DNA TGTGCCTGGAGTGGGTCCCCCGGACAGGGCCACGAGCAGTACTTC. This chain uses TRBV30 with TRBJ2-7; 8 nucleotides align to TRBD1. CDR1 GTSNPN and CDR2 SVGIG come from the germline V gene (reference sequence). Trimming took 1 base from V and 5 from J; bases not matched to a gene: 10. CDR3 length: 15 amino acids. The full variable domain, with the rest looked up from reference TRBV30 and TRBJ2-7, is SQTIHQWPATLVQPVGSPLSLECTVEGTSNPNLYWYRQAAGRGLQLLFYSVGIGQISSEVPQNLSASRPQDRQFILSSKKLLLSDSGFYLCAWSGSPGQGHEQYFGPGTRLTVT.

V is TRBV4-1 and J is TRBJ1-1; D call uncertain. The CDR3 contains 13 residues. V was clipped by 5 bases and J by 4 bases, with 11 bases between them. Germline V gene data show CDR1 as MGHRA and CDR2 as YSYEKL. Here the CDR3 reads CASSTTGSTEAFF. DNA for the CDR3: TGCGCCAGCAGCACTACGGGTAGCACTGAAGCTTTCTTT.

Worth noting for this clone: The junction differs from germline at one of its ends, possibly a read error. In nucleotides, the CDR3 is TGTACCAGCAGTGAAGCTATCCAGGGAAACTATGGCTACACCTTC. The encoded protein is CTSSEAIQGNYGYTF. The V call is TRBV6-1, the J call TRBJ1-2; tentative D call: TRBD1 (5 bases). The length of the CDR3 is 15 residues. Germline V CDR1 and CDR2: MNHNS, SASEGT.

This sequence joins TRBV9 and TRBJ2-5; weak D call: TRBD2 (6 bases). Trimming shortened V by 4 bases and J by 5 bases, and 15 bases separated the two germline ends. Germline CDR1 reads SGDLS; CDR2 reads YYNGEE. The CDR3 is made up of 14 amino acids. CDR3 DNA sequence: TGTGCCAGCAGCCCACGACTTGGGGGGGAGACCCAGTACTTC. Translated, it gives CASSPRLGGETQYF.

This chain links TRBV5-6 with TRBJ1-1; weak D call: TRBD1 (5 bases). Trimming pared 0 bases from V and 5 bases from J, leaving 11 bases between. The germline V gene has CDR1 SGHDT and CDR2 YYEEEE. CDR3 length: 14 residues. The CDR3 nucleotides read TGTGCCAGCAGCTTGGGGAGGGGCTGGACTGAAGCTTTCTTT. This encodes CASSLGRGWTEAFF.

The chain links TRBV5-4 to TRBJ2-3; TRBD2 agrees at 16 bases. The CDR3 length is 18 residues. The V segment lost 5 bases and the J segment 6 bases; nucleotides outside the gene matches: 12. Germline CDR1 is SGHNT and CDR2 is YYREEE (reference sequence). CDR3 coding DNA: TGTGCCAGCAGACGGAGGGCGGGACTAGCGGGAGGGACGGATACGCAGTATTTT. Translation: CASRRRAGLAGGTDTQYF. Drawing the rest from reference TRBV5-4 and TRBJ2-3, the complete variable domain is ETGVTQSPTHLIKTRGQQVTLRCSSQSGHNTVSWYQQALGQGPQFIFQYYREEENGRGNFPPRFSGLQFPNYSSELNVNALELDDSALYLCASRRRAGLAGGTDTQYFGPGTRLTVL.

This chain links TRBV7-9 with TRBJ2-1; D remains ambiguous. V was trimmed by 3 bases and J by 8 bases, leaving 8 bases between them. The CDR3 is 12 residues long. CDR1 is SEHNR, CDR2 FQNEAQ, per germline (reference sequence). The CDR3 protein is CASSFSSDEQFF. CDR3 nucleotides: TGTGCCAGCAGCTTTAGCAGTGATGAGCAGTTCTTC.

The chain has TRBV5-4 and TRBJ1-2; TRBD1 matches 10 bases. The length of the CDR3 is 17 residues. Losses at the gene ends were 2 bases for V and 0 bases for J; bases not matched to a gene: 7. Per the germline V gene, CDR1 is SGHNT and CDR2 is YYREEE (reference sequence). CDR3 nucleotide sequence: TGTGCCAGCAGCTTAGGGCTCGGACAGGGGGCTAACTATGGCTACACCTTC. It specifies CASSLGLGQGANYGYTF.

This chain joins TRBV7-8 and TRBJ2-5; 8 nucleotides agree with TRBD1. CDR1 and CDR2 (germline): SGHVS, FQNEAQ. The J segment lost 5 bases and the V segment lost 5 bases, leaving 4 bases of the junction unmatched. The CDR3 is 13 amino acids. The CDR3 sequence is CASSTTGGETQYF. The CDR3 nucleotides read TGTGCCAGCAGCACAACAGGGGGGGAGACCCAGTACTTC.

The gene calls are TRBV29-1 and TRBJ2-7, with D hard to call. Germline lookup yields CDR1 SQVTM and CDR2 ANQGSEA. V lost 1 base and J lost 4, with 8 bases in between. The CDR3 is 12 amino acids. CDR3 in amino acids: CSVEAGRYEQYF. The CDR3 nucleotides are TGCAGCGTTGAAGCAGGTAGATACGAGCAGTACTTC.

The chain is built from TRBV6-1 and TRBJ2-2; TRBD2 matches 14 bases. This CDR3 region has 15 residues. Looked up from germline, CDR1 is MNHNS and CDR2 is SASEGT. Trimming cost V 10 bases and J 7 bases; bases outside gene matches: 8. The CDR3 sequence: CATRGLAGANGELFF. The CDR3 DNA reads as TGTGCCACCCGGGGACTAGCGGGAGCCAACGGGGAGCTGTTTTTT.

The chain has TRBV27 and TRBJ1-1; D is uncertain. This CDR3 has 11 amino acids. The V end lost 3 bases, the J end lost 7 bases, and 6 bases lay between the germline ends. Germline loops: CDR1 MNHEY, CDR2 SMNVEV (reference sequence). CDR3 nucleotide sequence: TGTGCCAGCAGTTTTTTGGGTGAAGCTTTCTTT. Translating it yields CASSFLGEAFF.

This clone was found a few times. The V and J genes are TRBV29-1 and TRBJ1-1, with 7 bases fitting TRBD1. Per the germline V gene, CDR1 is SQVTM and CDR2 is ANQGSEA. V was clipped by 5 bases and J by 0 bases; unmatched bases: 3. The CDR3 runs 13 residues. This chain's CDR3 is CSVRGQLNTEAFF. Written as DNA, the CDR3 is TGCAGCGTTCGGGGACAGTTGAACACTGAAGCTTTCTTT.

This clone is labeled medium-sized. The CDR3, as DNA: TGTGCCACCGGGACTAGCGTGACCCACGAGCAGTACTTC. As protein: CATGTSVTHEQYF. The J gene is TRBJ2-7, the V gene TRBV6-5, with 10 bases aligning to TRBD2. This CDR3 spans 13 amino acids. CDR1 MNHEY and CDR2 SVGAGI come from the germline V gene. The junction had 8 bases not matched to a gene; V was cut back by 10 bases and J by 5 bases.